The count of the clone carrying this T cell receptor beta chain is one. Its antigen is still unknown. Study processing details: From ImmunoSEQ came sequences covering only the junction and carrying no quality scores, so filtering differed. Sequencing used immunoSEQ multiplex PCR; TCRdb keeps in-frame clones, though not all of them. The V and J calls and clone size come from that table; D and trimming were worked out from the DNA. The profile shows about 960,000 clones, about three quarters of them singletons. The record originates from a study of shared clonotypes between healthy human individuals. The length of the CDR3 is 15 residues. Trimming shortened V by 3 bases and J by 4 bases, and 17 bases separated the two germline ends. The V gene's germline CDR1 is SGHRS and CDR2 YFSETQ. Splitting of CD4+ cells produced CD45RA+ naive and CD45RA-negative memory subsets. General study results and limits: Shared clonotypes: about 5% naive CD4, roughly 3.5% naive CD8, about 2.5% memory CD4, over 0.3% memory CD8. The expectation was that sequencing depth would affect clonotype sharing among donors.

The sequence was collected from a man aged 18 to 29 in good health. Material: memory CD4+ T cells sorted from blood. Subset noted: CD45RA-negative fraction. This sequence joins TRBV5-1 and TRBJ2-7; D perhaps matches TRBD2 (7 bases). The CDR3 reads CASSSRTGGGYEQYF. The DNA of the CDR3 is TGCGCCAGCAGCTCCCGAACGGGGGGCGGGTACGAGCAGTACTTC.